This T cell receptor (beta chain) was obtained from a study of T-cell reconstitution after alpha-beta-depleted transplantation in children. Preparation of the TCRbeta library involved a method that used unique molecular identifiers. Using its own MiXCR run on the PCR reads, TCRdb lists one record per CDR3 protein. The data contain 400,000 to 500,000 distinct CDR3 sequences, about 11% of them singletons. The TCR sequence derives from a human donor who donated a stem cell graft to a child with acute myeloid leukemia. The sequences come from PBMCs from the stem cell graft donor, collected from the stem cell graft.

CDR3 nucleotides: TGTGCCAGCAGCTTAGGAGAGTGGGGCAATGAGCAGTTCTTC. Encoded protein: CASSLGEWGNEQFF. The chain carries TRBV7-9 and TRBJ2-1, with D unresolved. Germline assignment: CDR1 SEHNR and CDR2 FQNEAQ (reference sequence). V lost 1 base and J lost 6, with 10 bases in between. The CDR3 extends over 14 amino acids.